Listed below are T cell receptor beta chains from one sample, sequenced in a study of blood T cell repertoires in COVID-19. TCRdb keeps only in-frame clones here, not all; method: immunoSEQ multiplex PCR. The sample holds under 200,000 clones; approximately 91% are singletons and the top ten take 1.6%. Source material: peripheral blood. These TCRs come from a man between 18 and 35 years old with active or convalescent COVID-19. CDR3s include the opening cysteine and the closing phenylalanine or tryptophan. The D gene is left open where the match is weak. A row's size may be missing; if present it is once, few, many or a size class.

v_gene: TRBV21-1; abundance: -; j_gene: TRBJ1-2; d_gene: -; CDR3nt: TGTGCCAGCAGCAAAAAGGGGGAGAGGGTACTTGCTATCCATGGCTACACCTTC; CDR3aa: CASSKKGERVLAIHGYTF
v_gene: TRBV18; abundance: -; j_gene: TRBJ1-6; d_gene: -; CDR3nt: TGTGCCAGCTCACCATTCTCCCGGGAAAATAATTCACCCCTCCACTTT; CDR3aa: CASSPFSRENNSPLHF
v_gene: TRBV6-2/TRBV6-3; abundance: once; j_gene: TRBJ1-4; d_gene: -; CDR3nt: TGTGCCAGCAGTTTATCTGGGAAGGGGTTTGGAAAACTGTTTTTT; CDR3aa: CASSLSGKGFGKLFF
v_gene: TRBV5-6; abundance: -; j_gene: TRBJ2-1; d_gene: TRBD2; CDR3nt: TGTGCCAGCAGCTTGGGGGGACTAGCGTACACCTACAATGAGCAGTTCTTC; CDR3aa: CASSLGGLAYTYNEQFF
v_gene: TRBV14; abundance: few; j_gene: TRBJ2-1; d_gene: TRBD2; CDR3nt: TGTGCCAGCAGCGACTTAATTCTAGCGGCTTCCTACAATGAGCAGTTCTTC; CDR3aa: CASSDLILAASYNEQFF
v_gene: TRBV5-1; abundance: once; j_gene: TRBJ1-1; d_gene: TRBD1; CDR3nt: TGCGCCAGCAGCGTGGACAGGGTTACTGAAGCTTTCTTT; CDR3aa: CASSVDRVTEAFF
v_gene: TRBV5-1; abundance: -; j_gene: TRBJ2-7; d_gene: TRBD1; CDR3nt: TGCGCCAGCAGCTTCAGGGACAGGTACGAGCAGTACTTC; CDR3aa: CASSFRDRYEQYF
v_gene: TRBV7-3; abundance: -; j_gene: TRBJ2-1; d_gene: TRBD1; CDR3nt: TGTGCCAGCAGCTTAATCCAGGGGGCCTACAATGAGCAGTTCTTC; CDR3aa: CASSLIQGAYNEQFF
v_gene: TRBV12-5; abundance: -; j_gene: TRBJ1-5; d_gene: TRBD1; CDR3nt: TGTGCTAGTGGTTTTTCCCGGGACAGGGGCCATAGCAATCAGCCCCAGCATTTT; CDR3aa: CASGFSRDRGHSNQPQHF
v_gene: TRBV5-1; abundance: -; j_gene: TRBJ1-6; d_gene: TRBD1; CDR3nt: TGCGCCAGCAGCCCGGAGCCCTGGGACAGCAATTCACCCCTCCACTTT; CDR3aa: CASSPEPWDSNSPLHF
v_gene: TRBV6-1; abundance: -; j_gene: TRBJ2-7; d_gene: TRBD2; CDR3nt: TGTGCCAGCAGTGAGCTCGGGGGGGGCGAGCAGTACTTC; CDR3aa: CASSELGGGEQYF
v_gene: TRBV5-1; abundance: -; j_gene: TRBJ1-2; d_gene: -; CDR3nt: TGCGCCAGCAGCCGCCCGGGGGGAGGTGGTGGCTACACCTTC; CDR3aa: CASSRPGGGGGYTF
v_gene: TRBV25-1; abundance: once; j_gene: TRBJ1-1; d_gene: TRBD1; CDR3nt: TGTGCCAGCAGTACATTTACCCCCCGACAGGGGAACACTGAAGCTTTCTTT; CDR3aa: CASSTFTPRQGNTEAFF
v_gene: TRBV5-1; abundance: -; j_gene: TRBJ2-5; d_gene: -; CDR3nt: TGCGCCAGCAACACGGGGATCATACGAGAGACCCAGTACTTC; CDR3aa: CASNTGIIRETQYF
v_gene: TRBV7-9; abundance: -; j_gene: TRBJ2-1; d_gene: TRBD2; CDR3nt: TGTGCCAGCAGCTCATGGACTAGCGGGATGAATGAGCAGTTCTTC; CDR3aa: CASSSWTSGMNEQFF
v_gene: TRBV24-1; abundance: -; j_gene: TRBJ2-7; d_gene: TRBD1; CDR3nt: TGTGCCACCAGTGATGGAACAGGGGTCGGCAGGGAGCAGTACTTC; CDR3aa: CATSDGTGVGREQYF
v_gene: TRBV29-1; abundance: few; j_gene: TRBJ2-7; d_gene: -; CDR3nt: TGCAGCGTTGAAGATAATTTAGGGGAGGCCTACGAGCAGTACTTC; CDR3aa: CSVEDNLGEAYEQYF
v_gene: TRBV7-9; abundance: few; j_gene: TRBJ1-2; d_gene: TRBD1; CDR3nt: TGTGCCAGCAGCTGGGACAGGTATGGCTACACCTTC; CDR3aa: CASSWDRYGYTF
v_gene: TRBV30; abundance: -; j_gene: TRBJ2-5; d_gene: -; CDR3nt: TGTGCCTGGTTAGCTAGGGAGACCCAGTACTTC; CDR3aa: CAWLARETQYF
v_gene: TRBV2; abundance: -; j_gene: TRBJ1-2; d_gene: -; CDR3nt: TGTGCCAGCAGTTCGGACAGCAACTATGGCTACACCTTC; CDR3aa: CASSSDSNYGYTF
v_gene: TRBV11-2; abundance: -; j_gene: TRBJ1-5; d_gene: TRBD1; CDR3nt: TGTGCCAGCAGCACGGACAGGAATAGCAATCAGCCCCAGCATTTT; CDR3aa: CASSTDRNSNQPQHF
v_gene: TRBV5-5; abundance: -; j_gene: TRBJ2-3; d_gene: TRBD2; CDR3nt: TGTGCCAGCAGCTTGGAGCTAGCGGGAGGGTCGGATACGCAGTATTTT; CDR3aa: CASSLELAGGSDTQYF
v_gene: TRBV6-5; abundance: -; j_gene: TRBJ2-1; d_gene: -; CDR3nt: TGTGCCAGCAGTAATAGCGATAGCTCCTACAATGAGCAGTTCTTC; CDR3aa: CASSNSDSSYNEQFF
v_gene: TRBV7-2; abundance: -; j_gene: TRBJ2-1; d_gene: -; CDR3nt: TGTGCCAGCAGCTTAGCCGGGCAGGGTAGCAATGAGCAGTTCTTC; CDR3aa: CASSLAGQGSNEQFF
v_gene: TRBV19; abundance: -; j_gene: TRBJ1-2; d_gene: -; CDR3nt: TGTGCCAGTAGTATGGAACAGGTATCCTATGGCTACACCTTC; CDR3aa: CASSMEQVSYGYTF
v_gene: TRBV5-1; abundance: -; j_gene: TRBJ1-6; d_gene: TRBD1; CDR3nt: TGCGCCAGCAGCGCGCGACAGGGGGCGTCCTATAATTCACCCCTCCACTTT; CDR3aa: CASSARQGASYNSPLHF
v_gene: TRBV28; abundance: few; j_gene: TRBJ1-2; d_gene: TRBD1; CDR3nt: TGTGCCAGCAGCTTGGACAGGGAGGGCTACACCTTC; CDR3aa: CASSLDREGYTF
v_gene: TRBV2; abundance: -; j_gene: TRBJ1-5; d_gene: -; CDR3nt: TGTGCCAGCAGTGAGTCAGGTAGGCATCAGCCCCAGCATTTT; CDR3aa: CASSESGRHQPQHF
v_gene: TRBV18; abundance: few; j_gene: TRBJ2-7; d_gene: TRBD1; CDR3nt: TGTGCCAGCTCACGCGGGACAGGGGGCTTCTCCTACGAGCAGTACTTC; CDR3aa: CASSRGTGGFSYEQYF
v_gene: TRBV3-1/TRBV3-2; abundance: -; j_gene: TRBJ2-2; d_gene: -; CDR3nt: TGTGCCAGCAGCCAAGAACCTGGAGGAGGGGCGAACACCGGGGAGCTGTTTTTT; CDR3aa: CASSQEPGGGANTGELFF
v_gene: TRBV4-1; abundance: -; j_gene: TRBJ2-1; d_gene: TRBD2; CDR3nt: TGCGCCAGCAGCCAAGGTAGTCTAGCGGGAGCGGATGAGCAGTTCTTC; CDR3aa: CASSQGSLAGADEQFF
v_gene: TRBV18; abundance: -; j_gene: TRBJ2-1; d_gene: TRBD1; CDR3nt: TGTGCCAGCTCACCAGACAGGGGTAATGAGCAGTTCTTC; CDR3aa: CASSPDRGNEQFF
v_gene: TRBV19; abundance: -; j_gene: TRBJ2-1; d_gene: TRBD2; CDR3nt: TGTGCCAGTAGTCCCCTGGGACTAGCGGGAGTCAATCCGTTCTTC; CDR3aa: CASSPLGLAGVNPFF
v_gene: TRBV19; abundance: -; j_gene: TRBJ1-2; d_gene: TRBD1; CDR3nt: TGTGCCAGTAGTGCCCTCGGGACAGCCTACTATGGCTACACCTTC; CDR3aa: CASSALGTAYYGYTF
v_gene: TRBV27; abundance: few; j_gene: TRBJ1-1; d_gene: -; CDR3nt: TGTGCCAGCAGTCCGTATATAGACACTGAAGCTTTCTTT; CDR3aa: CASSPYIDTEAFF
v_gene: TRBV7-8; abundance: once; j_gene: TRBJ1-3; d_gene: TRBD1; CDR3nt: TGTGCCAGCAGCTTGGCAGGGGGCGCAGGAAACACCATATATTTT; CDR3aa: CASSLAGGAGNTIYF
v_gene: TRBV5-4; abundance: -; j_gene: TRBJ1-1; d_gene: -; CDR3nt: TGTGCCAGCAGCTGGGTCGACAGGCCCAGCCTGAACACTGAAGCTTTCTTT; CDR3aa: CASSWVDRPSLNTEAFF
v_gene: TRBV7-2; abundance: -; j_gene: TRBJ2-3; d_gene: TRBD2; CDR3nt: TGTGCCAGCAGCTTTACGGGAGGGGCAGATACGCAGTATTTT; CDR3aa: CASSFTGGADTQYF
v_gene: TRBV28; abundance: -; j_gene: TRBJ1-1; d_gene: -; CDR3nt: TGTGCCAGCAGTACAGGACGGCACACTGAAGCTTTCTTT; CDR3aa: CASSTGRHTEAFF
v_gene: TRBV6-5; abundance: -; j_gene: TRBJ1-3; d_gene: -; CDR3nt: TGTGCCAGCAGTTACTCGAGCATCGTCTCTGGAAACACCATATATTTT; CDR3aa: CASSYSSIVSGNTIYF
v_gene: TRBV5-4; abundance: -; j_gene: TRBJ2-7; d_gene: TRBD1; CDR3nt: TGTGCCAGCAGCCGGGACAGATCCTACGAGCAGTACTTC; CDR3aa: CASSRDRSYEQYF
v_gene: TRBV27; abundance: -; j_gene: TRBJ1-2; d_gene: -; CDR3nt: TGTGCCAGCAGTGGTTCGATTCTGAGGGGCTACACCTTC; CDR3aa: CASSGSILRGYTF
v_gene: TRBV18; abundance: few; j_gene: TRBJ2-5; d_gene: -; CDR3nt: TGTGCCAGCTCAGGTAGTTTCGGAGAGACCCAGTACTTC; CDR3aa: CASSGSFGETQYF
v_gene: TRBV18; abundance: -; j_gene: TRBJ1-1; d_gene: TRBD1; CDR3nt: TGTGCCAGCTCACCTTCACAGGGGGACACTGAAGCTTTCTTT; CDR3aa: CASSPSQGDTEAFF
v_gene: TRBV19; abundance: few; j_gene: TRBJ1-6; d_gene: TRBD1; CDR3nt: TGTGCCAGTAGTCCACGGACAGGGTTAGATAATTCACCCCTCCACTTT; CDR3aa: CASSPRTGLDNSPLHF
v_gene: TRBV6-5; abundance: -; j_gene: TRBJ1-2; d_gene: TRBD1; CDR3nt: TGTGCCAGCAAACGGACAGGGTCCTATGGCTACACCTTC; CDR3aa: CASKRTGSYGYTF
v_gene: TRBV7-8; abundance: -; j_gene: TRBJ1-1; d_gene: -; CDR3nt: TGTGCCAGCAGCTTACAGGGACACTTAACGAACACTGAAGCTTTCTTT; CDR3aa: CASSLQGHLTNTEAFF
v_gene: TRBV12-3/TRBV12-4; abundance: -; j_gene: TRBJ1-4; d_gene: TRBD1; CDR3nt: TGTGCCAGCAGCAGGGGGCTGGGTGAAAAACTGTTTTTT; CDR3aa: CASSRGLGEKLFF
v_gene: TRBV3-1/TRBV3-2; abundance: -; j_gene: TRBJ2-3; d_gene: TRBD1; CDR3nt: TGTGCCAGCAGCCAAGCAGGGACAGGCACAGATACGCAGTATTTT; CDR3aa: CASSQAGTGTDTQYF
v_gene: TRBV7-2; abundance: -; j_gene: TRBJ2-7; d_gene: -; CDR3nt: TGTGTCAGCAGCTTAGACCCTTGGGGCCGTGCCGGTCGGGAGCAGTACTTC; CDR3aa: CVSSLDPWGRAGREQYF
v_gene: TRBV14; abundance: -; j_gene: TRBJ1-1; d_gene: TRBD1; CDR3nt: TGTGCCAGCAGCCCCAGGGGGCGCGAAGCTTTCTTT; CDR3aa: CASSPRGREAFF
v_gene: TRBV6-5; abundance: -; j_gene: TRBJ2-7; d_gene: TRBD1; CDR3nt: TGTGCCAGCAGTTACTCGAGGGACAGGGTAACCTACGAGCAGTACTTC; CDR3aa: CASSYSRDRVTYEQYF
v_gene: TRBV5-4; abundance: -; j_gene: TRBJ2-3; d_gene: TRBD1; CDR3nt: TGTGCCAGCAAACTACAGGGGCCAGATACGCAGTATTTT; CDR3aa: CASKLQGPDTQYF